This T cell receptor beta chain was sequenced during a study of graft-versus-host responses after intestinal transplantation. For the study at large: Tacrolimus and steroids were given for 2 to 4 years to all recipients after anti-thymocyte globulin induction.

Notes on this clone: Its specificity is not known.

Using immunoSEQ multiplex PCR, the repertoire was profiled, and TCRdb retains in-frame clones only, with some absent. The sample has fewer than 80,000 clones, roughly 90% seen once. Notes on the study in general: Recipient marrow contained GvH clones, some of which appeared first in ileum or blood. HvG clone declines early post-transplant were associated with peak circulating GvH levels.

There are 16 residues in the CDR3. The V gene's germline CDR1 is MDHEN and CDR2 SYDVKM. V shed 5 bases and J 3 bases; nucleotides not matched to a gene: 11. The chain employs TRBV28 and TRBJ2-7; 9 bases fit TRBD1. Sequenced here: unstimulated CD8+ T cells sorted from spleen or lymph node cells, sampled before transplant. This TCR was sampled from a human donor who was the organ donor for an intestinal transplant. The CDR3 here is CASSPLKGTGHYEQYF. The CDR3 DNA is TGTGCCAGCAGTCCGTTAAAGGGGACAGGGCACTACGAGCAGTACTTC. The variable domain in full, with the rest retrieved from reference TRBV28 and TRBJ2-7, is DVKVTQSSRYLVKRTGEKVFLECVQDMDHENMFWYRQDPGLGLRLIYFSYDVKMKEKGDIPEGYSVSREKKERFSLILESASTNQTSMYLCASSPLKGTGHYEQYFGPGTRLTVT.